Each of the 17 T cell receptor beta chains below was sequenced from the same sample in a study of blood T cell repertoires in COVID-19. This table comes from immunoSEQ multiplex PCR, and its TCRdb copy is limited to in-frame clones, with some not included. The repertoire holds 100,000 to 150,000 clones, with approximately 81% as singletons. The specimen was peripheral blood. These receptors were collected from a man aged 80 or over with COVID-19, enrolled during active disease.

This chain links TRBV3-1 (or the pseudogene TRBV3-2) with TRBJ1-4; no definite D call. The CDR3 is made up of 14 amino acids. The V end was cut by 4 bases, the J end by 3 bases, with 9 bases between. Germline assignment: CDR1 LGHDT and CDR2 YNNKEL (reference sequence). The CDR3 region is CASSPASSNEKLFF. The CDR3 coding sequence is TGTGCCAGCAGCCCCGCGAGCTCTAATGAAAAACTGTTTTTT.

The V call is TRBV15, the J call TRBJ2-1; D is possibly TRBD1 (5 bases). The CDR3 has 15 residues. CDR1 and CDR2 from the germline V gene are LNHNV and YYDKDF (reference sequence). V lost 1 base and J lost 1, with 8 bases in between. Here the CDR3 DNA reads TGTGCCACCAGCAGAGGGCAGGGTTCCTACAATGAGCAGTTCTTC. This translates into CATSRGQGSYNEQFF.

A few counts support this clone. This rearrangement joins TRBV25-1 to TRBJ1-1, with D tentatively TRBD1 (6 bases). V was trimmed by 4 bases and J by 2 bases, leaving 14 bases between them. CDR1 is MGHDK, CDR2 SYGVNS, per germline. The CDR3 length is 15 residues. The chain's CDR3 is CASSGPTGPNTEAFF. The CDR3, as DNA: TGTGCCAGCAGTGGTCCGACAGGACCAAACACTGAAGCTTTCTTT.

The rearrangement uses TRBV9 and TRBJ2-7; 9 bases are shared with TRBD1. J lost 3 bases, V lost 4 bases, and 5 bases had no gene match. The CDR3 covers 14 residues. Germline lookup yields CDR1 SGDLS and CDR2 YYNGEE. CDR3 amino acids: CASSLTGGLYEQYF. The CDR3 DNA reads as TGTGCCAGCAGCCTCACAGGGGGCCTCTACGAGCAGTACTTC.

V is TRBV28 and J is TRBJ2-2, with 12 bases lining up with TRBD2. The CDR3 contains 16 residues. Germline CDR1 is MDHEN and CDR2 is SYDVKM. The chain's CDR3 is CANPLAGGPNTGELFF. CDR3 coding DNA: TGTGCTAACCCACTAGCGGGAGGACCCAACACCGGGGAGCTGTTTTTT.

J is TRBJ2-2 and V is TRBV7-2; 7 positions agree with TRBD2. The CDR3 loop spans 18 amino acids. Germline CDR1 reads SGHTA; CDR2 reads FQGNSA. Trimming took 3 bases from V and 6 from J; bases not matched to a gene: 16. Here the CDR3 DNA reads TGTGCCAGCAGCTTGGAGGCCGTGAGCGGGATTAACGCCGGGGAGCTGTTTTTT. It is translated as CASSLEAVSGINAGELFF.

The genes are TRBV5-5 and TRBJ1-1; 9 positions match TRBD1. Losses at the gene ends were 1 base for V and 4 bases for J; bases not matched to a gene: 8. The CDR3 loop spans 16 amino acids. Per germline, CDR1 SGHKS and CDR2 YYEKEE (reference sequence). As DNA, the CDR3 is TGTGCCAGCAGCTTGTCGGGGACAGGGCTAGCCACTGAAGCTTTCTTT. Its translation: CASSLSGTGLATEAFF.

The chain has TRBV27 and TRBJ2-7, with 13 bases identical to TRBD2. This CDR3 has 18 amino acids. Trimming removed 6 bases from V and 3 bases from J; junction bases left unmatched: 14. The germline V gene encodes CDR1 MNHEY and CDR2 SMNVEV (reference sequence). The CDR3 loop is CASSRTDPRTSGSYEQYF. DNA of the CDR3: TGTGCCAGCAGCCGAACGGACCCCCGGACTAGCGGGAGCTACGAGCAGTACTTC.

The chain employs TRBV9 and TRBJ2-5; the D is unclear. This CDR3 comprises 16 residues. Germline assignment: CDR1 SGDLS and CDR2 YYNGEE. V dropped 2 bases and J dropped 5 bases, with 19 bases sitting between them. In DNA, the CDR3 is TGTGCCAGCAGCGTTGCTTCTAGTGTTGGGTGGGAGACCCAGTACTTC. Translating gives CASSVASSVGWETQYF.

In its sample, this clone was seen a few times. J is TRBJ2-5 and V is TRBV10-3; TRBD2 might be the D (5 bases). Germline V gene lookup returns CDR1 ENHRY and CDR2 SYGVKD. CDR3 size: 14 residues. Trimming left V 3 bases short and J 2 bases short, with 10 bases between. In DNA, the CDR3 is TGTGCCATCAGTGATACACCGGGACAAGAGACCCAGTACTTC. This gives the protein CAISDTPGQETQYF.

This clone was seen a few times. The chain employs TRBV28 and TRBJ2-7, with 9 bases that match TRBD1. V dropped 3 bases and J dropped 7; count of bases not matched to a gene: 1. This CDR3 comprises 12 residues. The germline V gene has CDR1 MDHEN and CDR2 SYDVKM. The CDR3 DNA follows: TGTGCCAGCAGTTTTGGGACAGGGGAGCAGTACTTC. As protein: CASSFGTGEQYF.

V usage is TRBV6-2 or TRBV6-3 and J usage is TRBJ2-4, with 14 bases fitting TRBD2. This CDR3 has 17 residues. The V gene's germline CDR1 is MNHEY and CDR2 SVGEGT. After removal of 0 bases from V and 9 bases from J, the junction contained 7 bases not matched to a gene. CDR3: CASSYSLTSGRAGIQYF. The CDR3 DNA sequence: TGTGCCAGCAGTTACTCCCTGACTAGCGGGAGGGCTGGCATTCAGTACTTC.

This clone has a handful of counts. The chain employs TRBV7-2 and TRBJ2-1; 10 nucleotides match TRBD2. Germline V lookup: CDR1 SGHTA, CDR2 FQGNSA. The CDR3 runs to 14 residues. The trim removed 5 bases at V and 12 bases at J, leaving 10 bases unmatched. This chain's CDR3 is CASSTTSGDPLQFF. The CDR3 region has the DNA TGTGCCAGCAGCACCACTAGCGGGGACCCCTTGCAGTTCTTC.

The rearrangement links TRBV9 to TRBJ2-7; D is perhaps TRBD1 (5 bases). The V end lost 2 bases, the J end lost 6 bases, and 12 bases lay between the germline ends. From germline, CDR1 is SGDLS and CDR2 YYNGEE. The CDR3 is 13 amino acids. The CDR3 region is CASSVGPGFEQYF. For the CDR3, the DNA is TGTGCCAGCAGCGTGGGGCCAGGGTTCGAGCAGTACTTC.

This clone has only a few counts. The chain links TRBV21-1 to TRBJ2-6; the table's D call, TRBD1, has no DNA check behind it. TRBV21-1 is noted as a pseudogene. The CDR3 is 19 residues long. For the CDR3, the DNA is TGTGCCAGCAGCAAGGCCAACAGGGGGCCTAACTCTGGGGCCAACGTCCTGACTTTC. This gives the protein CASSKANRGPNSGANVLTF.

The sample holds many counts of this clone. The chain has TRBV27 and TRBJ2-2, with D perhaps matching TRBD2 (6 bases). The CDR3 has 17 residues. The germline V gene has CDR1 MNHEY and CDR2 SMNVEV (reference sequence). V was clipped by 1 base and J by 6 bases, with 18 bases between them. The CDR3 region is CASSLLRTLGGPGELFF. The DNA of the CDR3 is TGTGCCAGCAGTTTATTAAGGACCCTCGGAGGGCCCGGGGAGCTGTTTTTT.

This clone was detected once. The chain couples TRBV27 to TRBJ2-3, with D unclear. V lost 3 bases and J lost 1, with 14 bases in between. Germline CDR1 MNHEY, CDR2 SMNVEV (reference sequence). The CDR3 consists of 16 residues. CDR3 nucleotide sequence: TGTGCCAGCAGTTTTATTCCCATAGCTCGCACAGATACGCAGTATTTT. Protein: CASSFIPIARTDTQYF.